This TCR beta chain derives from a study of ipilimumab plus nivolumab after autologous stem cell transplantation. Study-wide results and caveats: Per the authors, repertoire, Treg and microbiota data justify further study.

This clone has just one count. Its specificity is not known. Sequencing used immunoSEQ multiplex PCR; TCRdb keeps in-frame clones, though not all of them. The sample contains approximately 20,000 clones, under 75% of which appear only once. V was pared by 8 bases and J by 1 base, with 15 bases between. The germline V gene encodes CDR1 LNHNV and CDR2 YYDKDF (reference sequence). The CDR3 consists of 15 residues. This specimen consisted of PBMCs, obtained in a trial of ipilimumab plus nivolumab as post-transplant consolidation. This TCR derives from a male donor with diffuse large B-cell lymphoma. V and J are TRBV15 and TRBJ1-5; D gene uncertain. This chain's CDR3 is CATAFGRSSNQPQHF. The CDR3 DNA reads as TGTGCCACCGCCTTCGGTCGTTCAAGCAATCAGCCCCAGCATTTT.